The present entry profiles one T cell receptor beta chain with its context. This entry is derived from a study of OX40 agonist ivuxolimab in advanced cancers. Study-level background: With a range of roughly 20 to 90, age averaged approximately 54 years, and 75% to 90% were male.

Trimming took off 2 bases at V and 2 bases at J, with 12 bases between the two ends. The CDR3 consists of 15 residues. Germline V gene lookup returns CDR1 SNHLY and CDR2 FYNNEI. The protocol was immunoSEQ multiplex PCR, while the TCRdb copy is restricted to in-frame clones and leaves out a portion. Of around 62,000 clones in the sample, roughly 84% were seen once. The rearrangement links TRBV2 to TRBJ2-5, with no clear D. This specimen was CD4+ or CD8+ T cells sorted from blood, taken in a trial of the OX40 agonist ivuxolimab. This clonotype originated in an adult with an advanced solid tumor such as melanoma, head and neck, liver or kidney cancer. The DNA of the CDR3 is TGTGCCAGCAGTGAAACCTGGACCTTACAAGAGACCCAGTACTTC. Its translation is CASSETWTLQETQYF.